Here is one T cell receptor (beta chain) with its context. This record belongs to a study of blood T cell repertoires in COVID-19. In the study overall: Both acute and convalescent COVID-19 samples were obtained from the United States, Italy and Spain.

V lost 6 bases, J lost 6 bases, and 11 bases lay in between. The CDR3 contains 13 residues. The germline CDR1 and CDR2 sequences are SEHNR and FQNEAQ (reference sequence). Authors' processing steps: The assay estimated nucleated cells by amplifying reference gene primers. Profiling relied on immunoSEQ multiplex PCR, and the TCRdb table lists in-frame clones only, not all of them. D and trimming were read from the DNA, whereas the V and J calls and clone size are those reported in that table. The sample holds tens of thousands of clones, around 90% seen once. The clonotype was recovered from a man between 45 and 60 years old with active COVID-19. The sample consisted of peripheral blood. The chain joins TRBV7-9 to TRBJ2-2; tentatively, D is TRBD1 (6 bases). The CDR3 is CASRPRGAGELFF. The DNA of the CDR3 is TGTGCCAGCAGGCCCAGGGGTGCCGGGGAGCTGTTTTTT.